The 11 T cell receptor beta chains below were found in one sample sequenced in a study of OX40 agonist ivuxolimab in advanced cancers. Receptor amplification or capture employed the immunoSEQ multiplex PCR assay. The clones in this table, taken by TCRdb from immuneACCESS, are in-frame only. Not every clone is retained; where verified, under half of the shortfall comes from an unresolved V gene, and the cause of the rest is unknown. Present in this sample are about 63,000 clones, approximately 90% of which were seen just once. The ten largest clones capture approximately 11% of the sample. This material consisted of CD4+ or CD8+ T cells sorted from blood, taken in a trial of the OX40 agonist ivuxolimab. All receptors derive from an adult with an advanced solid tumor such as melanoma, head and neck, liver or kidney cancer.

V is TRBV4-1 and J is TRBJ2-7; TRBD2 agrees at 9 bases. Germline CDR1 is MGHRA and CDR2 is YSYEKL. The CDR3 is 14 residues long. Losses at the gene ends were 3 bases for V and 2 bases for J; bases not matched to a gene: 2. The CDR3 DNA reads as TGCGCCAGCAGCCATAGCGGGGGTACCTACGAGCAGTACTTC. Translation gives CASSHSGGTYEQYF.

This chain links TRBV15 with TRBJ2-7, with 7 nucleotides matching TRBD2. Germline lookup yields CDR1 LNHNV and CDR2 YYDKDF (reference sequence). The CDR3 extends over 22 amino acids. The ends lost 5 bases at V and 0 bases at J; junction bases unmatched: 28. The CDR3 sequence is CATSGRIGVGESWRTSSYEQYF. The CDR3 nucleotides read TGTGCCACCAGCGGGAGGATTGGGGTCGGGGAAAGTTGGCGGACTAGCTCCTACGAGCAGTACTTC. Using reference TRBV15 and TRBJ2-7 for the parts outside the CDR3, the full variable domain is DAMVIQNPRYQVTQFGKPVTLSCSQTLNHNVMYWYQQKSSQAPKLLFHYYDKDFNNEADTPDNFQSRRPNTSFCFLDIRSPGLGDTAMYLCATSGRIGVGESWRTSSYEQYFGPGTRLTVT.

V gene TRBV5-6 combines with J gene TRBJ2-7; weak D call: TRBD2 (6 bases). The CDR3 spans 14 residues. CDR1 is SGHDT and CDR2 is YYEEEE in the germline V gene. V dropped 0 bases and J dropped 4 bases, with 11 bases sitting between them. The CDR3 protein is CASSLGGNAYEQYF. The CDR3 coding sequence is TGTGCCAGCAGCTTGGGCGGGAACGCGTACGAGCAGTACTTC.

In its sample, this clone was seen a few times. CDR3 sequence reads: CSALRGRYTEAFF. CDR3 in DNA: TGCAGCGCACTCAGGGGGCGGTACACTGAAGCTTTCTTT. The chain joins TRBV29-1 to TRBJ1-1, with 8 bases lining up with TRBD1. This CDR3 is built from 13 residues. V was clipped by 7 bases and J by 3 bases; unmatched bases: 7. CDR1 SQVTM and CDR2 ANQGSEA come from the germline V gene.

The CDR3 reads CASKKDRFTNTGELFF. For the CDR3, the DNA is TGTGCCAGCAAAAAGGACAGGTTCACGAACACCGGGGAGCTGTTTTTT. This chain links TRBV7-8 with TRBJ2-2; 7 bases fit TRBD1. The junction had 8 bases not matched to a gene; V was cut back by 7 bases and J by 0 bases. CDR1 and CDR2 from the germline V gene are SGHVS and FQNEAQ. This CDR3 is 16 amino acids long.

V is TRBV5-4 and J is TRBJ2-1, with a possible D match to TRBD1 (9 bases). The CDR3 runs 16 residues. Germline loops: CDR1 SGHNT, CDR2 YYREEE (reference sequence). The V and J ends lost 4 bases and 7 bases respectively, with 21 bases between them. CDR3 region: CASSRGGTGSGNEQFF. The CDR3 coding sequence is TGTGCCAGCAGCCGGGGGGGGACAGGGTCGGGTAATGAGCAGTTCTTC.

This clone was detected only once. The chain couples TRBV19 to TRBJ2-3; the match to TRBD1 covers 8 bases. The CDR3 is 16 amino acids. CDR1 and CDR2 from the germline V gene are LNHDA and SQIVND (reference sequence). The V segment lost 6 bases and the J segment 0 bases; nucleotides outside the gene matches: 8. As DNA, the CDR3 is TGTGCCAGTAGGAACAGGGGGGTGGATAGCACAGATACGCAGTATTTT. It is translated as CASRNRGVDSTDTQYF. Using reference TRBV19 and TRBJ2-3 for the parts outside the CDR3, the full variable domain is DGGITQSPKYLFRKEGQNVTLSCEQNLNHDAMYWYRQDPGQGLRLIYYSQIVNDFQKGDIAEGYSVSREKKESFPLTVTSAQKNPTAFYLCASRNRGVDSTDTQYFGPGTRLTVL.

The genes are TRBV5-1 and TRBJ1-1, with D maybe TRBD1 (5 bases). Trimming shortened V by 3 bases and J by 9 bases, and 18 bases separated the two germline ends. The CDR3 totals 14 residues. Germline CDR1 is SGHRS and CDR2 is YFSETQ. The CDR3 loop reads CASSWGSPEEKAFF. CDR3 in DNA: TGCGCCAGCAGCTGGGGCAGCCCAGAAGAGAAAGCTTTCTTT.

The rearrangement joins TRBV6-4 to TRBJ2-6; the match to TRBD1 covers 7 bases. CDR1 MRHNA and CDR2 SNTAGT come from the germline V gene. Trimming at V came to 6 bases and at J to 0 bases, leaving 2 bases not matched to a gene. The CDR3 is 15 amino acids. The CDR3 DNA reads TGTGCCAGCAGGACAGGGCCCTCTGGGGCCAACGTCCTGACTTTC. It encodes CASRTGPSGANVLTF.

The CDR3 loop is CASSQRAGTSGRRVWEETQYF. The CDR3 DNA follows: TGTGCCAGCAGCCAGCGGGCGGGGACTAGCGGGAGAAGAGTATGGGAAGAGACCCAGTACTTC. This chain links TRBV14 with TRBJ2-5, with 14 nucleotides matching TRBD2. After removal of 3 bases from V and 3 bases from J, the junction contained 18 bases not matched to a gene. CDR1 and CDR2 (germline): SGHDN, FVKESK. The CDR3 consists of 21 residues. Full variable domain (remainder filled in from reference TRBV14 and TRBJ2-5): EAGVTQFPSHSVIEKGQTVTLRCDPISGHDNLYWYRRVMGKEIKFLLHFVKESKQDESGMPNNRFLAERTGGTYSTLKVQPAELEDSGVYFCASSQRAGTSGRRVWEETQYFGPGTRLLVL.

V is TRBV5-1 and J is TRBJ2-7; D tentatively fits TRBD1 or TRBD2 (5 bases each). This CDR3 region has 16 residues. The germline gives CDR1 SGHRS, CDR2 YFSETQ. V lost 0 bases and J lost 0, with 13 bases in between. The CDR3 protein is CASSLGGSSRSYEQYF. The CDR3 nucleotides read TGCGCCAGCAGCTTGGGGGGCTCTAGCCGCTCCTACGAGCAGTACTTC.